The 24 T cell receptor beta chains below were found in one sample sequenced in a study of graft-versus-host responses after intestinal transplantation (dated by TCRdb to about 2021). Antigen specificity for these receptors is unknown. The library came from the immunoSEQ multiplex PCR assay. Sourced from immuneACCESS, this table was stored by TCRdb with only in-frame sequences that have V and J called. A share of the clones is absent; for the studies checked, an unresolved V gene accounts for under half, and the remainder has no known explanation. The sample table holds tens of thousands of clones, of which 85% to 90% were seen once. Around 0.1% of the sample belongs to the ten largest clones. The intended sense of this specimen's time point label: cells obtained before transplantation from donor or recipient. Sequencing was performed on unstimulated CD4+ T cells sorted from spleen or lymph node cells, taken before intestinal transplant. Every receptor here comes from a human donor who received an intestinal transplant.

This clone was detected only once. The chain combines TRBV9 with TRBJ2-1, with 8 bases that match TRBD2. Trimming removed 0 bases from V and 8 bases from J; junction bases left unmatched: 4. There are 14 residues in the CDR3. Germline assignment: CDR1 SGDLS and CDR2 YYNGEE. The CDR3 region is CASSVAGGAYEQFF. For the CDR3, the DNA is TGTGCCAGCAGCGTAGCGGGGGGGGCTTATGAGCAGTTCTTC. Full variable domain (rest looked up from reference TRBV9 and TRBJ2-1): DSGVTQTPKHLITATGQRVTLRCSPRSGDLSVYWYQQSLDQGLQFLIQYYNGEERAKGNILERFSAQQFPDLHSELNLSSLELGDSALYFCASSVAGGAYEQFFGPGTRLTVL.

This clone was seen once. The chain recombines TRBV6-6 with TRBJ1-2; D gene uncertain. From germline, CDR1 is MNHNY and CDR2 SVGAGI (reference sequence). Trimming removed 0 bases at V and 6 bases at J, with 14 bases between. The CDR3 has 15 residues. Here the CDR3 reads CASSYSGPWRDGYTF. DNA of the CDR3: TGTGCCAGCAGTTACTCAGGCCCTTGGAGGGATGGCTACACCTTC.

This rearrangement joins TRBV5-1 to TRBJ1-2; tentative D call: TRBD1 (6 bases). Germline lookup yields CDR1 SGHRS and CDR2 YFSETQ. The V end lost 1 base, the J end lost 8 bases, and 18 bases lay between the germline ends. The CDR3 consists of 15 residues. The CDR3: CASSLYRGAEEGYTF. In DNA, the CDR3 is TGCGCCAGCAGCTTGTATCGGGGGGCGGAGGAAGGCTACACCTTC.

CDR3 DNA sequence: TGTGCCAGCAGTTTCGACAGTGCAACTAATGAAAAACTGTTTTTT. Protein: CASSFDSATNEKLFF. J is TRBJ1-4 and V is TRBV6-5; a possible D gene is TRBD1 (5 bases). Trimming pared 4 bases from V and 0 bases from J, leaving 9 bases between. The CDR3 loop spans 15 amino acids. The germline gives CDR1 MNHEY, CDR2 SVGAGI.

The chain couples TRBV5-1 to TRBJ2-2, with TRBD1 matching 7 bases. From germline, CDR1 is SGHRS and CDR2 YFSETQ. The length of the CDR3 is 14 residues. The V gene end was trimmed by 4 bases and the J gene end by 6 bases; junction bases not matched to a gene: 6. The CDR3 reads CASSQTGQSGELFF. The CDR3 bases are TGCGCCAGCAGCCAGACAGGGCAGTCCGGGGAGCTGTTTTTT.

The V gene is TRBV6-4, the J gene TRBJ1-5, with unresolved D. With 3 bases removed from V and 4 bases from J, the gap between germline ends came to 7 bases. The germline V gene encodes CDR1 MRHNA and CDR2 SNTAGT. The length of the CDR3 is 13 residues. The CDR3 coding sequence is TGTGCCAGCAGTGAAAATCTAAATCAGCCCCAGCATTTT. Protein sequence: CASSENLNQPQHF.

This chain links TRBV11-3 with TRBJ2-2; a weak D match, TRBD2 (6 bases). The germline gives CDR1 SGHNT, CDR2 YENEEA. The CDR3 length is 19 residues. Deletions cut 5 bases from V and 3 bases from J, with 25 bases between. CDR3 nucleotides: TGTGCCAGCAGCACCCAGGGACTCCGTAACAATTATTACACCGGGGAGCTGTTTTTT. This gives the protein CASSTQGLRNNYYTGELFF.

This chain uses TRBV5-6 with TRBJ2-1; the D gene is possibly TRBD2 (6 bases). Germline CDR1 and CDR2: SGHDT and YYEEEE. With 2 bases removed from V and 1 base from J, the gap between germline ends came to 10 bases. The CDR3 length is 15 residues. CDR3 loop: CASSLRGKSYNEQFF. CDR3 nucleotides: TGTGCCAGCAGCTTACGGGGGAAATCCTACAATGAGCAGTTCTTC. Using reference TRBV5-6 and TRBJ2-1 for the parts outside the CDR3, the full variable domain is DAGVTQSPTHLIKTRGQQVTLRCSPKSGHDTVSWYQQALGQGPQFIFQYYEEEERQRGNFPDRFSGHQFPNYSSELNVNALLLGDSALYLCASSLRGKSYNEQFFGPGTRLTVL.

The chain has TRBV6-1 and TRBJ1-2; TRBD1 aligns across 7 bases. The V and J ends lost 0 bases and 4 bases, in that order; junction bases with no gene match: 2. The CDR3 loop spans 14 amino acids. Germline loops: CDR1 MNHNS, CDR2 SASEGT. CDR3: CASSEAGTVYGYTF. CDR3 bases: TGTGCCAGCAGTGAAGCGGGGACAGTCTATGGCTACACCTTC.

V is TRBV6-5 and J is TRBJ2-6; 11 bases agree with TRBD1. The CDR3 consists of 14 residues. CDR1 MNHEY and CDR2 SVGAGI come from the germline V gene. Trimming removed 10 bases from V and 3 bases from J; junction bases left unmatched: 2. The chain's CDR3 is CATDRGLGANVLTF. The CDR3 DNA follows: TGTGCCACGGACAGGGGGCTTGGGGCCAACGTCCTGACTTTC.

This clone was counted a few times. The chain links TRBV5-1 to TRBJ2-7; D might be TRBD1 (7 bases). V dropped 0 bases and J dropped 2 bases, with 12 bases sitting between them. Germline values: CDR1 SGHRS, CDR2 YFSETQ. The CDR3 sequence is 15 residues long. The CDR3 nucleotides read TGCGCCAGCAGCTTGGCGGCAGGGGGGACCTACGAGCAGTACTTC. Encoded protein: CASSLAAGGTYEQYF.

This chain uses TRBV5-1 with TRBJ2-7; 10 bases fit TRBD2. Germline loops: CDR1 SGHRS, CDR2 YFSETQ. After removal of 0 bases from V and 7 bases from J, the junction contained 7 bases not matched to a gene. The CDR3 is 15 residues long. CDR3 bases: TGCGCCAGCAGCTTGGGGACTAGCGGTTTGTGGGAGCAGTACTTC. Protein sequence: CASSLGTSGLWEQYF.

The V and J genes are TRBV7-2 and TRBJ1-5, with a weak D call TRBD1 (5 bases). V was trimmed by 1 base and J by 5 bases, leaving 6 bases between them. Germline V gene data show CDR1 as SGHTA and CDR2 as FQGNSA. The CDR3 totals 13 residues. CDR3: CASSLGRDQPQHF. The CDR3 DNA follows: TGTGCCAGCAGCTTAGGCAGGGATCAGCCCCAGCATTTT.

The CDR3 nucleotides are TGCGCCAGCAGCGGGCGGGACTGGAGCTCTGGAAACACCATATATTTT. Its translation: CASSGRDWSSGNTIYF. The chain has TRBV5-1 and TRBJ1-3; possibly TRBD1 for D (5 bases). This CDR3 comprises 16 residues. Germline CDR1 is SGHRS and CDR2 is YFSETQ. The V end was cut by 4 bases, the J end by 0 bases, with 14 bases between.

This clone has just one count. The V gene is TRBV5-4, the J gene TRBJ2-2, with 9 bases that match TRBD1. CDR3 length equals 15 residues. The V and J ends lost 0 bases and 7 bases, in that order; junction bases with no gene match: 4. CDR1 is SGHNT, CDR2 YYREEE, per germline (reference sequence). CDR3 nucleotide sequence: TGTGCCAGCAGCTTGGAACAGGGGGCGGACGGGGAGCTGTTTTTT. Residues: CASSLEQGADGELFF.

The gene calls are TRBV5-1 and TRBJ2-5, with D possibly TRBD2 on 6 matching bases. Germline V CDR1 and CDR2: SGHRS, YFSETQ. Trimming pared 0 bases from V and 1 base from J, leaving 10 bases between. This CDR3 region has 15 residues. The CDR3 DNA reads TGCGCCAGCAGCTTGGAGCAGGGAGGCCAAGAGACCCAGTACTTC. Its protein product is CASSLEQGGQETQYF.

This chain connects TRBV6-6 to TRBJ1-2, with a weak D call TRBD1 (6 bases). From germline, CDR1 is MNHNY and CDR2 SVGAGI (reference sequence). Deletions cut 6 bases from V and 5 bases from J, with 10 bases between. This CDR3 comprises 12 residues. The CDR3 nucleotides read TGTGCCAGCAGCCGACAGGATTATGGCTACACCTTC. Amino acids: CASSRQDYGYTF.

This chain connects TRBV2 to TRBJ2-7; D might be TRBD1 (6 bases). Germline lookup yields CDR1 SNHLY and CDR2 FYNNEI. This CDR3 comprises 16 residues. Trimming stripped 4 bases from V and 0 bases from J, with 16 bases between. As DNA, the CDR3 is TGTGCCAGCAGTGCCGGGACACCAGTGAGCTCCTACGAGCAGTACTTC. It encodes CASSAGTPVSSYEQYF. The full variable domain, with the rest looked up from reference TRBV2 and TRBJ2-7, is EPEVTQTPSHQVTQMGQEVILRCVPISNHLYFYWYRQILGQKVEFLVSFYNNEISEKSEIFDDQFSVERPDGSNFTLKIRSTKLEDSAMYFCASSAGTPVSSYEQYFGPGTRLTVT.

This clone was seen a single time. The chain links TRBV11-2 to TRBJ1-1, with TRBD1 matching over 9 bases. The CDR3 totals 15 residues. Trimming removed 6 bases from V and 4 bases from J; junction bases left unmatched: 9. Per germline, CDR1 SGHAT and CDR2 FQNNGV. The CDR3 DNA sequence: TGTGCCAGCAGTATAAGCTGGGACAGGGCCACTGAAGCTTTCTTT. Translated, it gives CASSISWDRATEAFF.

This clone has only one observation. V usage is TRBV29-1 and J usage is TRBJ2-7; TRBD1 agrees at 10 bases. The CDR3 extends over 14 amino acids. Per the germline V gene, CDR1 is SQVTM and CDR2 is ANQGSEA. V lost 6 bases to trimming and J lost 5 bases; unmatched junction nucleotides: 10. The CDR3 DNA reads as TGCAGCGTCCGAACCGGGACAGGGGATAACGAGCAGTACTTC. Residues: CSVRTGTGDNEQYF.

The rearrangement uses TRBV9 and TRBJ2-6; 9 nucleotides line up with TRBD2. V was clipped by 2 bases and J by 0 bases; unmatched bases: 3. Germline-derived CDR1 and CDR2 are SGDLS and YYNGEE. The CDR3 is 17 amino acids. The CDR3 protein is CASSVERGASGANVLTF. The CDR3 DNA sequence: TGTGCCAGCAGCGTGGAGCGGGGGGCCTCTGGGGCCAACGTCCTGACTTTC.

This rearrangement joins TRBV28 to TRBJ2-7, with D maybe TRBD1 (6 bases). Trimming shortened V by 6 bases and J by 4 bases, and 19 bases separated the two germline ends. Germline V gene data show CDR1 as MDHEN and CDR2 as SYDVKM. The CDR3 is made up of 15 amino acids. DNA of the CDR3: TGTGCCAGCAGCCCTCAGGGGTCAGGCCCATACGAGCAGTACTTC. The encoded protein is CASSPQGSGPYEQYF.

The V gene is TRBV5-1, the J gene TRBJ2-7, with TRBD1 as a possible D gene (5 bases). Trimming stripped 6 bases from V and 7 bases from J, with 14 bases between. There are 12 residues in the CDR3. The V gene's germline CDR1 is SGHRS and CDR2 YFSETQ. The CDR3 region is CASTLGAREQYF. In DNA form, the CDR3 reads TGCGCCAGCACCCTAGGGGCCAGGGAGCAGTACTTC.

The rearrangement joins TRBV9 to TRBJ1-3; D is perhaps TRBD1 (6 bases). The CDR3 loop spans 19 amino acids. Germline V CDR1 and CDR2: SGDLS, YYNGEE. Deletions cut 4 bases from V and 2 bases from J, with 25 bases between. The CDR3 DNA is TGTGCCAGCAGCTCACCCGGGGGGCAGGGCGGCTTTCCTGGAAACACCATATATTTT. This sequence encodes CASSSPGGQGGFPGNTIYF.